What follows are 6 T cell receptor beta chains derived from one specimen sequenced in a study of OX40 agonist ivuxolimab in advanced cancers. Libraries were prepared by immunoSEQ multiplex PCR; TCRdb keeps only in-frame clonotypes and omits some of them. The table includes tens of thousands of clones, around 80% detected once. The specimen comprised CD4+ or CD8+ T cells sorted from blood, sampled in a trial of the OX40 agonist ivuxolimab. Receptors originate from an adult with an advanced solid tumor such as melanoma, head and neck, liver or kidney cancer.

This rearrangement joins TRBV7-9 to TRBJ1-5, with 8 positions matching TRBD1. This CDR3 has 14 amino acids. The trim removed 5 bases at V and 7 bases at J, leaving 7 bases unmatched. Germline assignment: CDR1 SEHNR and CDR2 FQNEAQ (reference sequence). This CDR3 is CASSPTGERQPQHF. The DNA of the CDR3 is TGTGCCAGCAGCCCGACAGGGGAGCGCCAGCCCCAGCATTTT.

J is TRBJ2-5 and V is TRBV9; 7 bases match TRBD2. The CDR3 is made up of 14 amino acids. V was pared by 0 bases and J by 11 bases, with 10 bases of the junction left unmatched. Germline values: CDR1 SGDLS, CDR2 YYNGEE. CDR3 in amino acids: CASSVEASGGEQYF. CDR3 nucleotide sequence: TGTGCCAGCAGCGTAGAGGCTAGCGGAGGGGAGCAGTACTTC.

The chain employs TRBV6-1 and TRBJ1-5; D is possibly TRBD1 (5 bases). CDR3 length equals 12 residues. The germline V gene encodes CDR1 MNHNS and CDR2 SASEGT. Trimming pared 7 bases from V and 5 bases from J, leaving 9 bases between. The DNA of the CDR3 is TGTGCCAGCACCCGGGGGGATCAGCCCCAGCATTTT. Its translation is CASTRGDQPQHF.

This chain joins TRBV18 and TRBJ2-7, with D perhaps given as TRBD1 or TRBD2 (5 bases each). This CDR3 has 14 amino acids. The germline V and J ends were trimmed by 0 bases and 2 bases, with 8 bases remaining between them. CDR1 and CDR2 (germline): KGHSH, LQKENI. In DNA, the CDR3 is TGTGCCAGCTCACCACCGGGACCGACCTACGAGCAGTACTTC. Protein sequence: CASSPPGPTYEQYF.

V and J are TRBV27 and TRBJ2-7, with TRBD1 matching over 9 bases. This CDR3 is built from 16 residues. Germline CDR1 MNHEY, CDR2 SMNVEV (reference sequence). V shed 4 bases and J 6 bases; nucleotides not matched to a gene: 13. CDR3 residues: CASSSLPGQGAGEQYF. CDR3 nucleotides: TGTGCCAGCAGTTCTCTTCCGGGACAGGGTGCGGGCGAGCAGTACTTC.

This chain connects TRBV9 to TRBJ1-1; no firm D call. The germline CDR1 and CDR2 sequences are SGDLS and YYNGEE. The CDR3 runs 13 residues. Trimming stripped 4 bases from V and 4 bases from J, with 11 bases between. CDR3 loop: CASSPHEATEAFF. The CDR3 nucleotides are TGTGCCAGCAGCCCCCATGAGGCCACTGAAGCTTTCTTT.